The rows below give T cell receptor beta chains drawn from one sample of a study of CD8+CD57+ T cells in acquired aplastic anemia. MiXCR, applied by TCRdb to the reads, yields one record per CDR3 protein. Among roughly 300,000 distinct CDR3 sequences listed, around three fifths were seen once. The source material was sorted CD4+, CD8+, or CD8+CD57+ T cells (not recorded which) from PBMCs. Receptor source: a human donor with severe aplastic anemia or a healthy control (not recorded which). CDR3s include the opening cysteine and the closing phenylalanine or tryptophan. The D gene is left open where the match is weak. Part of the rows lack a size; the others show once, few, many or a class for expanded clones.

abundance | j_gene | v_gene | d_gene | CDR3nt | CDR3aa
few | TRBJ1-6 | TRBV15 | - | TGTGCCACCAGCACCGGGAATTCACCCCTCCACTTT | CATSTGNSPLHF
- | TRBJ1-5 | TRBV20-1 | - | TGCAGTGCTAGTGAGGGGAGGGGTGCACAGCCCCAGCATTTT | CSASEGRGAQPQHF
many | TRBJ1-2 | TRBV9 | - | TGTGCCAGCAGCTCCCGGGACATCACTAACTATGGCTACACCTTC | CASSSRDITNYGYTF
- | TRBJ2-5 | TRBV7-2 | TRBD2 | TGTGCCAGCAGTCACGGAGGACTAGCGAGAGAGACCCAGTACTTC | CASSHGGLARETQYF
- | TRBJ2-7 | TRBV18 | - | TGTGCCAGCTCACCGGGGGCAGGGGATCGGGAGCAGTACTTC | CASSPGAGDREQYF
many | TRBJ1-2 | TRBV11-2 | - | TGTGCCAGCAGCTGGGACGGAGATGATGGCTACACCTTC | CASSWDGDDGYTF
once | TRBJ2-5 | TRBV7-9 | TRBD1 | TGTGCCAGCAGCACCGGGACAGGGGGCTGGGAGACCCAGTACTTC | CASSTGTGGWETQYF
- | TRBJ2-7 | TRBV2 | - | TGTGCCAGCAGTGGATTAGACCGAGCCTACGAGCAGTACTTC | CASSGLDRAYEQYF
- | TRBJ2-1 | TRBV27 | - | TGTGCCAGCAGTTTATCTGCTAGCGTCGGGCAGTTCTTC | CASSLSASVGQFF
- | TRBJ1-5 | TRBV2 | - | TGTGCCAGCAGTGAGCCTCCCGGGCAGCCCCAGCATTTT | CASSEPPGQPQHF
- | TRBJ1-6 | TRBV24-1 | TRBD1 | TGTGCCATCCAAGCAGGGGGCGTGAATAATTCACCCCTCCACTTT | CAIQAGGVNNSPLHF
few | TRBJ2-1 | TRBV7-2 | TRBD2 | TGTGCCAGCAGTACGAGCGGGAGCTACTACAATGAGCAGTTCTTC | CASSTSGSYYNEQFF
- | TRBJ2-1 | TRBV24-1 | - | TGTGCCACCTCGGGACTCTCCTCCTACAATGAGCAGTTCTTC | CATSGLSSYNEQFF
- | TRBJ2-7 | TRBV20-1 | - | TGCAGTGCTAGTGCCCTCAGGGAATCCTACGAGCAGTACTTC | CSASALRESYEQYF
once | TRBJ1-1 | TRBV5-1 | - | TGCGCCAGCAGCTTTGGGGGAGAAGGGACTGAAGCTTTCTTT | CASSFGGEGTEAFF
- | TRBJ2-7 | TRBV7-8 | - | TGTGCCGGCAGCCCCCGCGTGGAGCAGTACTTC | CAGSPRVEQYF
- | TRBJ2-7 | TRBV7-2 | TRBD1 | TGTGCCAGCAGCCCACGCCGGACAGGAACCTACGAGCAGTACTTC | CASSPRRTGTYEQYF
- | TRBJ2-1 | TRBV7-9 | - | TGTGCCAGCAGCGGTTCGGGCGGGGTAGATGAGCAGTTCTTC | CASSGSGGVDEQFF
many | TRBJ2-3 | TRBV6-5 | - | TGTGCCAGCTCAGAAGAGGGTTCCATAGATACGCAGTATTTT | CASSEEGSIDTQYF
- | TRBJ2-1 | TRBV7-9 | - | TGTGCCAGCAGCCTAGGGGTTGAGCAGTTCTTC | CASSLGVEQFF
- | TRBJ2-7 | TRBV29-1 | - | TGCAGCGTTGAGAGGGGCTACGAGCAGTACTTC | CSVERGYEQYF
- | TRBJ2-7 | TRBV7-6 | - | TGTGCCAGCAGCTTAAGACCCGCCTCCTACGAGCAGTACTTC | CASSLRPASYEQYF
many | TRBJ2-5 | TRBV6-5 | - | TGTGCCAGCAGTTACATCCGGGGAGGTGGCGGATTCCAAGAGACCCAGTACTTC | CASSYIRGGGGFQETQYF
- | TRBJ2-3 | TRBV7-3 | TRBD2 | TGTGCCAGCAGCCTGGAGCGGGGGAGAGGCACAGATACGCAGTATTTT | CASSLERGRGTDTQYF
- | TRBJ2-1 | TRBV11-2 | TRBD2 | TGTGCCAGCAGCTTAGGTACTAGCGGGGGCCTTTACAATGAGCAGTTCTTC | CASSLGTSGGLYNEQFF
once | TRBJ1-2 | TRBV24-1 | - | TGTGCCACCAGTGATCCCCCCCGGACAGCCTACACCTTC | CATSDPPRTAYTF
- | TRBJ1-6 | TRBV10-3 | TRBD1 | TGTGCCAGCAGTACAACAGGGGGAGAGTCACCCCTCCACTTT | CASSTTGGESPLHF
few | TRBJ1-4 | TRBV5-1 | - | TGCGCCAGCAGCTTGCAGGGGACCAGACTAGCAAATGAAAAACTGTTTTTT | CASSLQGTRLANEKLFF
- | TRBJ2-7 | TRBV6-6 | TRBD1 | TGTGCCAGCAGCCCCGGGACAGTCCACGAGCAGTACTTC | CASSPGTVHEQYF
many | TRBJ2-5 | TRBV5-1 | - | TGCGCCAGCAGCTTGTCTGGACAACCTATACAAGAGACCCAGTACTTC | CASSLSGQPIQETQYF
many | TRBJ1-5 | TRBV5-1 | - | TGCGCCAGCAGCTTGGGGGGCACGGGATACGGCAATCAGCCCCAGCATTTT | CASSLGGTGYGNQPQHF
- | TRBJ2-3 | TRBV29-1 | - | TGCAGCGTTGATGACACAGATACGCAGTATTTT | CSVDDTDTQYF
- | TRBJ2-5 | TRBV7-9 | - | TGTGCCAGCAGGGACGAGACCCAGTACTTC | CASRDETQYF
few | TRBJ2-7 | TRBV6-5 | TRBD1 | TGTGCCACCGCGGACAGGACCTACGAGCAGTACTTC | CATADRTYEQYF
many | TRBJ1-2 | TRBV6-5 | - | TGTGCCAGCAGACCTTTTATCGGGCCCCTATCTAAAGGTGGCTACACCTTC | CASRPFIGPLSKGGYTF
once | TRBJ2-4 | TRBV24-1 | TRBD1 | TGTGCCACCAGTGACCTGTGGACAGGGTGTCTAGCCAAAAACATTCAGTACTTC | CATSDLWTGCLAKNIQYF
few | TRBJ2-5 | TRBV7-8 | - | TGTGCCAGCAGCTTCCACGGGACACCCGGGGAGACCCAGTACTTC | CASSFHGTPGETQYF
- | TRBJ2-1 | TRBV7-6 | TRBD1 | TGTGCCAGCAGCTCACGAGTCCCGGGACAGGGAAGAGCTGGGTACAATGAGCAGTTCTTC | CASSSRVPGQGRAGYNEQFF
- | TRBJ1-1 | TRBV20-1 | - | TGCAGTGCGGAAGGGACCGCTGTAGAGGAAGCTTTCTTT | CSAEGTAVEEAFF
- | TRBJ2-5 | TRBV9 | TRBD1 | TGTGCCAGCAGCGCAAGGGGGACAGGGGGCCAAGAGACCCAGTACTTC | CASSARGTGGQETQYF
few | TRBJ1-5 | TRBV24-1 | - | TGTGCCACCAGCGCCGACGGGCCTCAGCCCCAGCATTTT | CATSADGPQPQHF
- | TRBJ2-7 | TRBV13 | - | TGTGCCAGCAGAGGAGGGCGATACGAGCAGTACTTC | CASRGGRYEQYF
few | TRBJ2-7 | TRBV20-1 | - | TGCAGTGCTAGAGATCAACAGGACCCCTCCTACGAGCAGTACTTC | CSARDQQDPSYEQYF
few | TRBJ2-7 | TRBV7-2 | - | TGTGCCAGCAGACCCCCAGCCGGGACCGGCTCCTACGAGCAGTACTTC | CASRPPAGTGSYEQYF
- | TRBJ2-1 | TRBV5-1 | - | TGCGCCAGCAGCTTGGCCTCCACCACCAATGAGCAGTTCTTC | CASSLASTTNEQFF
many | TRBJ2-3 | TRBV2 | - | TGTGCCAGCAGTCAAGGGGTAGGGGGCACAGATACGCAGTATTTT | CASSQGVGGTDTQYF
once | TRBJ2-2 | TRBV19 | - | TGTGCCAGTAGTATAGATTGGTGGGCCAGGAAAGCCGGGGAGCTGTTTTTT | CASSIDWWARKAGELFF
many | TRBJ2-1 | TRBV11-3 | TRBD2 | TGTGCCAGCAGCCCAAGCTTTGGGGGGGGGGCCTACAATGAGCAGTTCTTC | CASSPSFGGGAYNEQFF
- | TRBJ2-2 | TRBV29-1 | TRBD1 | TGCAGCGTTGAGGCCGACAGGGGGCGCCAGGACACCGGGGAGCTGTTTTTT | CSVEADRGRQDTGELFF
- | TRBJ1-2 | TRBV29-1 | - | TGCAGCGTTGAATCTACTCAAGGGGGAGGTGGCTACACCTTC | CSVESTQGGGGYTF
- | TRBJ2-1 | TRBV9 | - | TGTGCCAGCAGCGTAGTCGGCGAGAACTCCTACAATGAGCAGTTCTTC | CASSVVGENSYNEQFF
- | TRBJ1-3 | TRBV20-1 | - | TGCAGTGCCGTCCGTAGCGGGGGGACTGGAAACACCATATATTTT | CSAVRSGGTGNTIYF
- | TRBJ1-1 | TRBV19 | - | TGTGCCAGTAGTATTGGGACATCAGGATTAGCCGCTTTCTTT | CASSIGTSGLAAFF
few | TRBJ1-1 | TRBV7-3 | - | TGTGCCAGCAGCTTAGCCGGGGGGCTTTTGGTCACTGAAGCTTCCTTT | CASSLAGGLLVTEASF
- | TRBJ2-3 | TRBV7-2 | TRBD1 | TGTGCCAGTTTGGCAGGGGGCTTTAGCACAGATACGCAGTATTTT | CASLAGGFSTDTQYF
many | TRBJ2-3 | TRBV3-1 | - | TGTGCCAGCAGACGGACCACGAGCACAGATACGCAGTATTTT | CASRRTTSTDTQYF
many | TRBJ1-5 | TRBV10-1 | - | TGCGCCAGTGAGACGAGGCCCCAGCATTTT | CASETRPQHF
- | TRBJ1-6 | TRBV6-6 | - | TGTGCCAGCAGCTCAACAGGGTTTTCTAATTCACCCCTCCACTTT | CASSSTGFSNSPLHF